Each of the 16 T cell receptor beta chains below was sequenced from the same sample in a study of CD8+CD57+ T cells in acquired aplastic anemia. CDR3 and TCR beta VDJ profiling relied on genomic DNA as the template. TCRdb fed the reads into MiXCR, producing one record per CDR3 protein. The table records hundreds of thousands of distinct CDR3 sequences, around 72% of them present only once. The sequenced sample was sorted CD4+, CD8+, or CD8+CD57+ T cells (not recorded which) from PBMCs. These receptors all stem from a human donor in good health, serving as a control.

This clonotype was found many times. The chain uses TRBV12-3 or TRBV12-4 and TRBJ1-6, with D possibly matching TRBD1 (6 bases). Trimming removed 1 base at V and 8 bases at J, with 15 bases between. CDR3 length: 16 residues. The CDR3 bases are TGTGCCAGCAGTTTAGGTAAAGGGACACCATATTCACCCCTCCACTTT. It encodes CASSLGKGTPYSPLHF.

This clonotype was seen ten or more times. The rearrangement links TRBV29-1 to TRBJ2-1; D possibly uses TRBD1 or TRBD2 (6 bases each). V was clipped by 6 bases and J by 4 bases, with 13 bases between them. CDR1 is SQVTM and CDR2 is ANQGSEA in the germline V gene. The CDR3 covers 13 residues. DNA for the CDR3: TGCAGCGTACAGGGAGGCCGTTACAATGAGCAGTTCTTC. Translation: CSVQGGRYNEQFF.

The chain employs TRBV11-1 and TRBJ2-5; perhaps TRBD1 as D (5 bases). Looked up from germline, CDR1 is SGHAT and CDR2 is FQDESV (reference sequence). This CDR3 is built from 14 residues. V lost 8 bases, J lost 1 base, and 14 bases lay in between. The CDR3 DNA reads as TGTGCCAGCGGCCAGGGCGCTTCCCAAGAGACCCAGTACTTC. Translation: CASGQGASQETQYF.

The CDR3 coding sequence is TGTGCCGGCAATGCCACGAGGCGGCGCCGGGAGCAGTACTTC. It is translated as CAGNATRRRREQYF. The chain recombines TRBV6-4 with TRBJ2-7; D remains ambiguous. The CDR3 contains 14 residues. V was clipped by 11 bases and J by 7 bases, with 24 bases between them. CDR1 is MRHNA, CDR2 SNTAGT, per germline.

This clonotype has just one count. The chain uses TRBV6-6 and TRBJ2-7; possibly TRBD2 for D (5 bases). V shed 3 bases and J shed 4 bases, with 19 bases lying between them. CDR1 is MNHNY, CDR2 SVGAGI, per germline (reference sequence). This CDR3 contains 16 residues. CDR3 in DNA: TGTGCCAGCAGTTATGGGCCGGACTCTCCCGATTACGAGCAGTACTTC. It yields the protein CASSYGPDSPDYEQYF.

A word on this clonotype: Sequence at one end of the junction differs from germline and may be a read error. This chain joins TRBV7-2 and TRBJ2-7; 7 positions match TRBD1. Germline CDR1 SGHTA, CDR2 FQGNSA. The CDR3 has 14 amino acids. Here the CDR3 DNA reads TGTGCCAGCAGCTTGGCCAGACAGGGTGGCGCAGAGACGTTC. Amino acid sequence: CASSLARQGGAETF. The variable domain in full, with the rest retrieved from reference TRBV7-2 and TRBJ2-7, is GAGVSQSPSNKVTEKGKDVELRCDPISGHTALYWYRQSLGQGLEFLIYFQGNSAPDKSGLPSDRFSAERTGGSVSTLTIQRTQQEDSAVYLCASSLARQGGAETFGPGTRLTVT.

In this sample, this clonotype turned up many times. The rearrangement uses TRBV10-3 and TRBJ1-2; 9 bases line up with TRBD1. CDR1 ENHRY and CDR2 SYGVKD come from the germline V gene. J was trimmed by 0 bases and V by 6 bases; bases with no gene match: 8. CDR3 length: 16 residues. DNA for the CDR3: TGTGCCATCAGGTTAACAGGGGGCTCGGCTAACTATGGCTACACCTTC. It yields the protein CAIRLTGGSANYGYTF.

The chain couples TRBV11-2 to TRBJ2-1; D unclear. V gave up 6 bases and J gave up 1 base, with 16 bases separating them. The CDR3 consists of 16 residues. CDR1 is SGHAT and CDR2 is FQNNGV in the germline V gene. CDR3 residues: CASSQLIPLSYNEQFF. DNA for the CDR3: TGTGCCAGCAGTCAGCTAATTCCCTTATCCTACAATGAGCAGTTCTTC.

The chain recombines TRBV6-5 with TRBJ2-1; TRBD2 matches 8 bases. The CDR3 spans 16 residues. Germline V gene lookup returns CDR1 MNHEY and CDR2 SVGAGI. J gave up 2 bases and V 5 bases, and 8 bases lay outside the gene matches. The CDR3 region is CASSPPGGRAYNEQFF. As DNA, the CDR3 is TGTGCCAGCAGTCCCCCGGGGGGGAGGGCCTACAATGAGCAGTTCTTC.

Of note for this clonotype: The junction does not match germline at one end; this may be a read error. This chain connects TRBV7-2 to TRBJ1-1; D unresolved. This CDR3 has 13 residues. Germline values: CDR1 SGHTA, CDR2 FQGNSA. The CDR3 nucleotides read TGTGCCAGCAGCGGCACAGAGAGGACTGAAGATTTCTTT. Translated, it gives CASSGTERTEDFF.

About this clonotype itself: The junction does not match germline at one end; this may be a read error. This sequence joins TRBV5-1 and TRBJ1-2, with a possible D match to TRBD1 (5 bases). The CDR3 is made up of 14 amino acids. Germline V gene data show CDR1 as SGHRS and CDR2 as YFSETQ. The CDR3 reads CASSLGDSGYGYTF. The CDR3 DNA reads TGTGCCAGCAGCCTCGGGGACTCTGGCTATGGCTACACCTTC.

This clonotype was seen ten or more times. The gene calls are TRBV4-1 and TRBJ1-5; D remains ambiguous. This CDR3 is built from 13 residues. Trimming left V 2 bases short and J 6 bases short, with 8 bases between. Germline V lookup: CDR1 MGHRA, CDR2 YSYEKL. CDR3 amino acids: CASSQSKVQPQHF. The CDR3 DNA reads as TGCGCCAGCAGCCAATCTAAGGTTCAGCCCCAGCATTTT.

This clonotype was picked up many times. The chain joins TRBV6-5 to TRBJ2-1; 7 nucleotides line up with TRBD1. The CDR3 has 17 amino acids. Germline loops: CDR1 MNHEY, CDR2 SVGAGI. J was trimmed by 7 bases and V by 5 bases; bases with no gene match: 17. DNA of the CDR3: TGTGCCAGCAGTCCTACCCGACAGGGCCCAAAGGGGAATGAGCAGTTCTTC. Encoded protein: CASSPTRQGPKGNEQFF.

This clonotype was recorded many times. V gene TRBV3-1 combines with J gene TRBJ1-2; D not certain. This CDR3 is 11 amino acids long. In germline, CDR1 is LGHDT, CDR2 YNNKEL (reference sequence). The ends were cut back, 2 bases at V and 8 bases at J, with 6 bases in the middle. The CDR3 loop is CASSQNGGYTF. CDR3 coding DNA: TGTGCCAGCAGCCAAAACGGAGGCTACACCTTC.

The chain joins TRBV12-3 or TRBV12-4 to TRBJ1-3, with D unclear. Trimming left V 7 bases short and J 1 base short, with 8 bases between. The CDR3 runs to 13 residues. CDR3 coding DNA: TGTGCCAGCACGGAGGGTTCTGGAAACACCATATATTTT. Protein product: CASTEGSGNTIYF.

The V gene is TRBV20-1, the J gene TRBJ1-1; no firm D call. CDR3 length equals 13 residues. Trimming removed 6 bases at V and 8 bases at J, with 19 bases between. Germline V lookup: CDR1 DFQATT, CDR2 SNEGSKA (reference sequence). CDR3: CSAFRAGDREAFF. The CDR3 nucleotides are TGCAGTGCGTTCCGGGCAGGCGACCGGGAAGCTTTCTTT.